This paragraph covers one T cell receptor beta chain sequence. Its matching antigen is unknown. Assay: immunoSEQ multiplex PCR; the TCRdb copy retains only in-frame clones and omits some. The table includes more than 95,000 clones, 82% detected once. The V end lost 8 bases, the J end lost 4 bases, and 15 bases lay between the germline ends. The CDR3 contains 14 residues. CDR1 is LNHDA and CDR2 is SQIVND in the germline V gene (reference sequence). The data were obtained in a study of T cell responses to AZD1222 COVID-19 vaccine. Across the whole study: Second doses at about 4 or about 12 weeks were pooled.

Notes on the study in general: In the spike-specific TCR repertoire, nearly half reportedly target unmutated variant regions. CD4 TCRs covered the whole spike, strongest at regions 160-218 and 743-854. All repertoire sampling was performed exclusively after the peak T cell response.

The origin of this receptor is an adult in good health. The specimen comprised peripheral blood, sampled on day 0 of AZD1222 vaccination. The chain recombines TRBV19 with TRBJ2-1; weak D call: TRBD2 (5 bases). CDR3 sequence: CASLSSSGYNEQFF. The CDR3 coding sequence is TGTGCCAGTCTGTCGTCTTCGGGGTACAATGAGCAGTTCTTC.